The T cell receptor (beta chain) under discussion was sequenced for a study of cytomegalovirus exposure and HLA in healthy donors. Whole-study results and caveats: Analyses of presence and absence presupposed an approximately uniform sequencing depth across donors. Overall, approximately 150 TCR beta chains were annotated as cytomegalovirus-associated.

Note on this clone: The antigen is unknown.

After removal of 2 bases from V and 0 bases from J, the junction contained 4 bases not matched to a gene. The germline V gene encodes CDR1 MDHEN and CDR2 SYDVKM. The CDR3 is 16 amino acids. PCR employed 60 Vbeta and 13 Jbeta primers. Using immunoSEQ multiplex PCR, the repertoire was profiled, and TCRdb retains in-frame clones only, with some absent. The sample shows 160,000 or so clones, 60% to 80% of them seen only once. The sequence was obtained from a man aged 25-40 years in good health and CMV-seropositive. The V and J genes are TRBV28 and TRBJ1-1; 9 bases map to TRBD1. The sequencing sample was made of PBMCs. The chain's CDR3 is CASSLGQGTLNTEAFF. CDR3 sequence (DNA): TGTGCCAGCAGTTTAGGACAGGGGACCTTGAACACTGAAGCTTTCTTT.